This T cell receptor beta chain came from a study of T cell clones after liver transplantation. This CDR3 is built from 13 residues. J lost 7 bases, V lost 1 base, and 1 base had no gene match. Per germline, CDR1 SGHTA and CDR2 FQGNSA. Study conclusions and caveats: The donor-reactive repertoire was only partly measurable in a couple of subjects, lacking donor cells.

TCRdb keeps only in-frame clones here, not all; method: immunoSEQ multiplex PCR. This table holds fewer than 65,000 clones, approximately 77% found once. Points on this clone: Antigen specificity is unknown.

The source is a human patient who received a liver transplant. The T cells may come from the graft donor. The sample here was CD4+ T cells from blood, taken at the 22-month timepoint. The V and J genes are TRBV7-2 and TRBJ2-7, with TRBD1 identical over 10 bases. The CDR3 nucleotides read TGTGCCAGCAGCTTAGGGGACAGGGGTGAGCAGTACTTC. Translation gives CASSLGDRGEQYF.